This T cell receptor (beta chain) came from a study of T cells in Graves' hyperthyroidism and ophthalmopathy. Broader study findings: A model of 13 V-J features distinguished ophthalmopathy from stable hyperthyroidism. Most thyroid-expanded clonotypes above 0.001 were also found in blood.

Patients having uncontrolled infection, another autoimmune disease, pregnancy or lactation were not included. The diagnoses drew upon clinical symptoms, serum thyroxine and TRAb, thyroid ultrasound and orbital computed tomography. The TCR beta CDR3 regions underwent amplification using RNA transcripts as the source. The TCR CDR3 first-round RT-PCR relied on the HTBI primer set. Using its own MiXCR run on the multiplex PCR reads, TCRdb lists one record per CDR3 protein. This sample yields approximately 510,000 distinct CDR3 sequences, of which about 45% are seen a single time; around two fifths belongs to the top ten. This clonotype was detected only once. Antigen unknown. The CDR3 consists of 11 residues. V gave up 4 bases and J gave up 5 bases, with 8 bases separating them. CDR1 is DFQATT and CDR2 is SNEGSKA in the germline V gene (reference sequence).

This receptor was taken from an adult woman with Graves' disease, either hyperthyroidism or ophthalmopathy (not recorded which). The genes are TRBV20-1 and TRBJ2-5, with D hard to call. The sample was peripheral blood or thyroid tissue (not recorded which). CDR3 sequence (DNA): TGCAGTGCTACGGATGGGGAGACCCAGTACTTC. Translated, it gives CSATDGETQYF.